What follows are 21 T cell receptor beta chains derived from one specimen sequenced in a study of immune evolution from preneoplasia to lung adenocarcinoma. TCRdb's table, derived via immunoSEQ multiplex PCR, lists solely in-frame clones and lacks some. The sample has approximately 9,300 clones; roughly three quarters are singletons. Sequencing used FFPE minimally invasive lung adenocarcinoma tissue. The source is a donor older than 65 with lung adenocarcinoma.

The chain uses TRBV5-1 and TRBJ2-5; D not certain. CDR1 and CDR2 (germline): SGHRS, YFSETQ. CDR3 size: 13 residues. V was clipped by 3 bases and J by 5 bases, with 11 bases between them. CDR3 DNA: TGCGCCAGCAGCTCCGGGTCGGCGGAGACCCAGTACTTC. It specifies CASSSGSAETQYF.

The chain is built from TRBV19 and TRBJ2-1; D gene uncertain. Between the trimmed V and J ends, which lost 7 bases and 9 bases, there was a span of 19 bases. The CDR3 totals 14 residues. Germline CDR1 is LNHDA and CDR2 is SQIVND (reference sequence). CDR3 sequence reads: CASNIGPSKGEQFF. In DNA, the CDR3 is TGTGCCAGTAATATCGGACCTTCAAAGGGTGAGCAGTTCTTC.

J is TRBJ2-3 and V is TRBV28; the D call may be TRBD1 or TRBD2 (5 bases each). This CDR3 is built from 15 residues. V was clipped by 4 bases and J by 6 bases, with 17 bases between them. Germline V gives CDR1 MDHEN, CDR2 SYDVKM. The CDR3 spells CASSSTGWGRDTQYF. Here the CDR3 DNA reads TGTGCCAGCAGTTCGACGGGGTGGGGACGGGATACGCAGTATTTT.

V gene TRBV29-1 combines with J gene TRBJ1-3, with 8 bases that match TRBD1. CDR1 SQVTM and CDR2 ANQGSEA come from the germline V gene. The V gene end was trimmed by 4 bases and the J gene end by 4 bases; junction bases not matched to a gene: 3. The CDR3 extends over 13 amino acids. CDR3 residues: CSVGQGNGNTIYF. CDR3 DNA sequence: TGCAGCGTTGGACAGGGGAACGGAAACACCATATATTTT.

The rearrangement uses TRBV7-6 and TRBJ2-7, with 7 bases fitting TRBD1. The length of the CDR3 is 15 residues. CDR1 and CDR2 from the germline V gene are SGHVS and FNYEAQ. V lost 1 base to trimming and J lost 2 bases; unmatched junction nucleotides: 5. CDR3 nucleotide sequence: TGTGCCAGCAGCTTAGGACAGGGAGCCCCCTACGAGCAGTACTTC. Translating gives CASSLGQGAPYEQYF.

About this clone itself: Distinct nucleotide sequences in the sample also encode this CDR3. The chain employs TRBV7-9 and TRBJ2-7, with no clear D. CDR1 and CDR2 (germline): SEHNR, FQNEAQ (reference sequence). The length of the CDR3 is 11 residues. Trimming left V 6 bases short and J 2 bases short, with 5 bases between. This CDR3 is CASSSAYEQYF. The DNA of the CDR3 is TGTGCCAGCAGTTCAGCCTACGAGCAGTACTTC. The full variable domain, in which reference TRBV7-9 and TRBJ2-7 provide the parts outside the CDR3, is DTGVSQNPRHKITKRGQNVTFRCDPISEHNRLYWYRQTLGQGPEFLTYFQNEAQLEKSRLLSDRFSAERPKGSFSTLEIQRTEQGDSAMYLCASSSAYEQYFGPGTRLTVT.

The chain couples TRBV2 to TRBJ1-5; D unresolved. Trimming shortened V by 7 bases and J by 4 bases, and 8 bases separated the two germline ends. Germline V gene data show CDR1 as SNHLY and CDR2 as FYNNEI. The CDR3 is made up of 12 amino acids. The CDR3 reads CASTQPNQPQHF. CDR3 in DNA: TGTGCCAGCACACAGCCGAATCAGCCCCAGCATTTT.

This rearrangement joins TRBV15 to TRBJ1-1, with a tentative D call TRBD1 (6 bases). V was cut by 7 bases and J by 5 bases, with 23 bases left in between. Per germline, CDR1 LNHNV and CDR2 YYDKDF (reference sequence). The CDR3 totals 16 residues. The CDR3 region is CATNSDRGGRWTEAFF. CDR3 nucleotide sequence: TGTGCCACCAACTCGGACCGGGGGGGGCGGTGGACTGAAGCTTTCTTT.

The chain carries TRBV29-1 and TRBJ2-3; 8 bases fit TRBD1. Trimming cost V 5 bases and J 2 bases; bases outside gene matches: 3. CDR3 length: 13 amino acids. The V gene's germline CDR1 is SQVTM and CDR2 ANQGSEA. CDR3: CSVRQGPTDTQYF. The CDR3 DNA sequence: TGCAGCGTTCGACAGGGGCCCACAGATACGCAGTATTTT.

The gene calls are TRBV30 and TRBJ1-1, with TRBD1 as a possible D gene (5 bases). This CDR3 region has 14 residues. Trimming removed 2 bases at V and 2 bases at J, with 12 bases between. Looked up from germline, CDR1 is GTSNPN and CDR2 is SVGIG (reference sequence). CDR3 in amino acids: CAWSPWGSNTEAFF. The DNA for the CDR3 is TGTGCCTGGAGTCCATGGGGCAGCAACACTGAAGCTTTCTTT.

This clone was recorded only once. This sequence joins TRBV28 and TRBJ1-2; D is possibly TRBD1 (5 bases). The CDR3 loop spans 14 amino acids. V dropped 6 bases and J dropped 8 bases, with 19 bases sitting between them. Germline V gene sequence: CDR1 MDHEN, CDR2 SYDVKM. The CDR3 DNA follows: TGTGCCAGCAGCAACCCACAGGAAAGGGGCGGCTACACCTTC. This sequence encodes CASSNPQERGGYTF.

V is TRBV15 and J is TRBJ1-2, with D possibly matching TRBD1 (6 bases). Germline CDR1 and CDR2: LNHNV and YYDKDF (reference sequence). V dropped 3 bases and J dropped 6 bases, with 11 bases sitting between them. CDR3 size: 13 residues. The CDR3 nucleotides read TGTGCCACCAGCAGGGAATACAGGGATGGCTACACCTTC. This encodes CATSREYRDGYTF.

This clone was counted a single time. J is TRBJ2-3 and V is TRBV6-5, with 7 bases aligning to TRBD2. The germline V gene has CDR1 MNHEY and CDR2 SVGAGI. The CDR3 is 15 residues long. J gave up 2 bases and V 4 bases, and 6 bases lay outside the gene matches. In nucleotides, the CDR3 is TGTGCCAGCAGTTCCGGGACTACCTACACAGATACGCAGTATTTT. Protein sequence: CASSSGTTYTDTQYF.

V and J are TRBV5-4 and TRBJ1-2; TRBD1 agrees at 9 bases. There are 14 residues in the CDR3. V shed 2 bases and J 3 bases; nucleotides not matched to a gene: 2. CDR1 and CDR2 from the germline V gene are SGHNT and YYREEE (reference sequence). The CDR3 sequence is CASSLRDRDYGYTF. The CDR3 DNA reads TGTGCCAGCAGCTTACGGGACAGGGACTATGGCTACACCTTC.

The chain recombines TRBV28 with TRBJ2-7; a weak D match, TRBD2 (5 bases). V shed 10 bases and J shed 3 bases, with 22 bases lying between them. The CDR3 is 15 residues long. Per the germline V gene, CDR1 is MDHEN and CDR2 is SYDVKM. The CDR3 bases are TGTGCCACCGAGGACGTCAAAGTGGGGAGCTACGAGCAGTACTTC. Translation gives CATEDVKVGSYEQYF.

V is TRBV28 and J is TRBJ1-2; 8 positions match TRBD1. V shed 3 bases, J shed 0 bases, and the junction held 3 bases outside the gene matches. This CDR3 has 15 amino acids. Germline V gives CDR1 MDHEN, CDR2 SYDVKM. In nucleotides, the CDR3 is TGTGCCAGCAGTTTGGGACAGGTTACTAACTATGGCTACACCTTC. Translation gives CASSLGQVTNYGYTF.

This clone was seen a single time. CDR3 amino acids: CASSLVGGPQETQYF. The CDR3 DNA is TGTGCCAGCAGCTTAGTCGGGGGCCCCCAAGAGACCCAGTACTTC. The chain is built from TRBV11-2 and TRBJ2-5; either TRBD1 or TRBD2 may supply D (6 bases each). CDR1 SGHAT and CDR2 FQNNGV come from the germline V gene. This CDR3 has 15 residues. The ends were cut back, 1 base at V and 1 base at J, with 10 bases in the middle.

This clone occurred a few times. The chain recombines TRBV6-5 with TRBJ2-7; the match to TRBD1 covers 8 bases. The CDR3 contains 13 residues. Germline trimming cut 7 bases from V and 4 bases from J; bases unmatched to any gene: 6. From germline, CDR1 is MNHEY and CDR2 SVGAGI. In DNA, the CDR3 is TGTGCCAGCACTTCAGGGGGCAGTTACGAGCAGTACTTC. It encodes CASTSGGSYEQYF.

The chain combines TRBV19 with TRBJ1-2; D might be TRBD1 (6 bases). The ends were cut back, 3 bases at V and 6 bases at J, with 14 bases in the middle. Germline V lookup: CDR1 LNHDA, CDR2 SQIVND (reference sequence). This CDR3 comprises 14 residues. CDR3: CASSIIGTLNGYTF. The CDR3 nucleotides are TGTGCCAGTAGTATTATCGGGACACTTAATGGCTACACCTTC. The full variable domain, with the rest looked up from reference TRBV19 and TRBJ1-2, is DGGITQSPKYLFRKEGQNVTLSCEQNLNHDAMYWYRQDPGQGLRLIYYSQIVNDFQKGDIAEGYSVSREKKESFPLTVTSAQKNPTAFYLCASSIIGTLNGYTFGSGTRLTVV.

The V call is TRBV5-5, the J call TRBJ2-1; D is unresolved. V lost 0 bases to trimming and J lost 8 bases, with 6 bases between them. CDR3 length: 12 residues. The germline V gene encodes CDR1 SGHKS and CDR2 YYEKEE (reference sequence). CDR3 DNA: TGTGCCAGCAGCTTGGTCCCTGATGAGCAGTTCTTC. Amino acid sequence: CASSLVPDEQFF.

V is TRBV28 and J is TRBJ2-2; TRBD1 matches 7 bases. CDR1 is MDHEN, CDR2 SYDVKM, per germline. This CDR3 has 13 residues. V lost 10 bases to trimming and J lost 1 base; unmatched junction nucleotides: 3. Here the CDR3 reads CATRQGNTGELFF. As DNA, the CDR3 is TGTGCCACCCGACAGGGGAACACCGGGGAGCTGTTTTTT.